The 26 T cell receptor beta chains reported below all come from one sample, sequenced in a study of Graves' ophthalmopathy and Graves' hyperthyroidism. Using RNA transcripts, the TCR beta CDR3 regions were amplified. Second-round multiplex PCR followed a first-round RT-PCR using HTBI primers. TCRdb re-derived calls from the multiplex PCR reads in MiXCR, one entry per CDR3 protein. Of about 420,000 distinct CDR3 sequences in the sample, roughly 20% were seen once. The sequencing input was peripheral blood. These receptors were taken from a woman younger than 30 with stable Graves' hyperthyroidism.

There are a few counts of this clonotype. The CDR3 sequence is CASSQDLGLINGYTF. The CDR3 DNA is TGCGCCAGCAGCCAAGATTTAGGGCTGATAAATGGCTACACCTTC. The gene calls are TRBV4-1 and TRBJ1-2; unclear D gene. V was trimmed by 0 bases and J by 6 bases, leaving 14 bases between them. CDR3 length equals 15 residues. Germline CDR1 is MGHRA and CDR2 is YSYEKL.

There are a few counts of this clonotype. The chain is built from TRBV28 and TRBJ2-5, with no clear D. The CDR3 contains 15 residues. CDR1 and CDR2 (germline): MDHEN, SYDVKM. Trimming took off 6 bases at V and 1 base at J, with 15 bases between the two ends. In DNA form, the CDR3 reads TGTGCCAGCAGGAAAAAGAGGCTATCCCAAGAGACCCAGTACTTC. Translating gives CASRKKRLSQETQYF.

At least ten counts were recorded for this clonotype. The rearrangement uses TRBV27 and TRBJ1-6; TRBD1 is a possible D gene (5 bases). This CDR3 comprises 16 residues. Germline values: CDR1 MNHEY, CDR2 SMNVEV (reference sequence). Trimming took 6 bases from V and 3 from J, leaving 15 bases between them. CDR3 bases: TGTGCCAGCAGCATTTCCTACAGGAACTATAATTCACCCCTCCACTTT. Translated: CASSISYRNYNSPLHF.

This clonotype was found many times. The genes are TRBV28 and TRBJ1-2; D remains ambiguous. The V gene lost 5 bases and the J gene lost 4 bases, with 11 bases spanning the gap. The CDR3 consists of 13 residues. Per the germline V gene, CDR1 is MDHEN and CDR2 is SYDVKM. Here the CDR3 DNA reads TGTGCCAGCAGTGCGCCTGGAACCTATGGCTACACCTTC. Amino acid sequence: CASSAPGTYGYTF.

This clonotype was detected a few times. This chain links TRBV6-2 or TRBV6-3 with TRBJ2-7; D gene uncertain. The CDR3 is 17 residues long. CDR1 and CDR2 (germline): MNHEY, SVGEGT. The ends were cut back, 4 bases at V and 2 bases at J, with 21 bases in the middle. CDR3 sequence: CASSSTRLLSVPYEQYF. CDR3 DNA sequence: TGTGCCAGCAGTTCGACACGACTCCTGTCGGTCCCCTACGAGCAGTACTTC.

This clonotype was found many times. The chain has TRBV20-1 and TRBJ2-5; no definite D call. V was shortened by 3 bases and J by 3 bases, with 11 bases between the two germline ends. Germline lookup yields CDR1 DFQATT and CDR2 SNEGSKA (reference sequence). The CDR3 has 13 amino acids. CDR3 bases: TGCAGTGCTAGGGGCCTGGTCGAAGAGACCCAGTACTTC. Its translation is CSARGLVEETQYF.

This clonotype was picked up many times. The genes are TRBV18 and TRBJ2-5; D is perhaps TRBD2 (5 bases). The V gene lost 3 bases and the J gene lost 4 bases, with 12 bases spanning the gap. CDR1 and CDR2 (germline): KGHSH, LQKENI. This CDR3 comprises 14 residues. Here the CDR3 reads CASSPPVGRETQYF. The CDR3 DNA reads as TGTGCCAGCTCACCGCCCGTGGGGAGAGAGACCCAGTACTTC.

In this sample, this clonotype turned up many times. The chain carries TRBV6-2 or TRBV6-3 and TRBJ2-2; the D gene is possibly TRBD2 (5 bases). Germline lookup yields CDR1 MNHEY and CDR2 SVGEGT. This CDR3 spans 14 amino acids. Trimming stripped 6 bases from V and 4 bases from J, with 12 bases between. The CDR3 DNA reads TGTGCCAGCAGAGCGCCGGGGTCCACCGGGGAGCTGTTTTTT. Translation gives CASRAPGSTGELFF.

This clonotype was counted many times. This chain connects TRBV12-3 or TRBV12-4 to TRBJ1-1, with unresolved D. Trimming pared 8 bases from V and 6 bases from J, leaving 10 bases between. There are 11 residues in the CDR3. CDR3 region: CASGVYAEAFF. DNA of the CDR3: TGTGCCAGCGGGGTCTATGCTGAAGCTTTCTTT.

The rearrangement joins TRBV12-3 or TRBV12-4 to TRBJ1-2; D uncertain. V shed 5 bases and J shed 2 bases, with 9 bases lying between them. There are 13 residues in the CDR3. The CDR3: CASSREGNYGYTF. The CDR3 DNA reads as TGTGCCAGCAGTCGAGAAGGGAACTATGGCTACACCTTC.

This clonotype was picked up a small number of times. The chain joins TRBV7-2 to TRBJ2-5; D is possibly TRBD2 (6 bases). Germline CDR1 SGHTA, CDR2 FQGNSA. Trimming removed 6 bases from V and 1 base from J, with 15 bases in between. CDR3 size: 15 residues. The CDR3 reads CASRPTSTPQETQYF. The CDR3 DNA reads as TGTGCCAGCAGACCGACTAGTACCCCCCAAGAGACCCAGTACTTC.

This clonotype came up many times. This sequence joins TRBV20-1 and TRBJ2-7, with 9 bases that match TRBD2. CDR3 length: 14 residues. Germline CDR1 is DFQATT and CDR2 is SNEGSKA (reference sequence). CDR3 in amino acids: CSLLAGRSSYEQYF. The CDR3 DNA reads TGCAGCCTTCTAGCGGGACGGAGCTCCTACGAGCAGTACTTC.

On this clonotype itself: Germline is not matched at one junction end, which may reflect a read error. The chain carries TRBV12-3 or TRBV12-4 and TRBJ1-5; D possibly corresponds to TRBD1 (5 bases). The CDR3 covers 14 residues. The CDR3 region is CATAIRASIQPQHF. As DNA, the CDR3 is TGTGCCACCGCCATCAGGGCTAGCATTCAGCCCCAGCATTTT.

The gene calls are TRBV27 and TRBJ1-6, with 9 positions matching TRBD1. Germline values: CDR1 MNHEY, CDR2 SMNVEV (reference sequence). There are 14 residues in the CDR3. J gave up 8 bases and V 4 bases, and 3 bases lay outside the gene matches. CDR3 protein: CASSSYRGHSPLHF. DNA for the CDR3: TGTGCCAGCAGTTCTTACAGGGGGCATTCACCCCTCCACTTT.

This clonotype came up a few times. The genes are TRBV6-1 and TRBJ2-7, with D perhaps given as TRBD1 or TRBD2 (5 bases each). Germline V lookup: CDR1 MNHNS, CDR2 SASEGT. The CDR3 is 13 amino acids. V lost 8 bases and J lost 0, with 11 bases in between. The CDR3 DNA reads TGTGCCAGCTCTGGGGGTTTCTCCTACGAGCAGTACTTC. Amino acids: CASSGGFSYEQYF.

This clonotype has a count of ten or more. The J gene is TRBJ1-2, the V gene TRBV6-2 or TRBV6-3, with 7 nucleotides matching TRBD1. The V segment lost 8 bases and the J segment 4 bases; nucleotides outside the gene matches: 4. The CDR3 totals 12 residues. CDR1 is MNHEY, CDR2 SVGEGT, per germline. DNA for the CDR3: TGTGCCAGCCACGACAGGGTCTATGGCTACACCTTC. Protein product: CASHDRVYGYTF.

This clonotype ranks as medium-sized. The J gene is TRBJ2-7, the V gene TRBV25-1; 12 nucleotides line up with TRBD2. Germline V gives CDR1 MGHDK, CDR2 SYGVNS. CDR3 length: 17 residues. The V gene end was trimmed by 4 bases and the J gene end by 5 bases; junction bases not matched to a gene: 12. The chain's CDR3 is CASSAPGTSGPTDEQYF. Written as DNA, the CDR3 is TGTGCCAGCAGTGCCCCCGGGACTAGCGGGCCAACCGACGAGCAGTACTTC.

This clonotype has ten or more counts. The chain is built from TRBV27 and TRBJ2-7, with 7 bases aligning to TRBD1. The germline V gene encodes CDR1 MNHEY and CDR2 SMNVEV (reference sequence). Trimming cost V 2 bases and J 6 bases; bases outside gene matches: 7. CDR3 length equals 14 residues. The CDR3 DNA follows: TGTGCCAGCAGTTTACTAGGGGGCGCAAGCGAGCAGTACTTC. Its protein is CASSLLGGASEQYF.

This clonotype has ten or more counts. This sequence joins TRBV5-1 and TRBJ1-1; D is perhaps TRBD1 (6 bases). The CDR3 contains 16 residues. With 0 bases removed from V and 4 bases from J, the gap between germline ends came to 16 bases. Germline CDR1 SGHRS, CDR2 YFSETQ. CDR3 region: CASSLESGAGGTEAFF. CDR3 coding DNA: TGCGCCAGCAGCTTGGAGTCAGGGGCCGGGGGCACTGAAGCTTTCTTT.

Many counts were recorded for this clonotype. The chain couples TRBV5-6 to TRBJ1-2, with no clear D. The CDR3 spans 13 residues. Trimming cost V 0 bases and J 4 bases, with 7 bases left between them. Germline loops: CDR1 SGHDT, CDR2 YYEEEE. The CDR3 sequence: CASSLVAGYGYTF. The CDR3 DNA reads as TGTGCCAGCAGCTTGGTGGCAGGCTATGGCTACACCTTC.

This clonotype has at least ten counts. The V call is TRBV6-1, the J call TRBJ2-5; the D gene is possibly TRBD2 (5 bases). Trimming shortened V by 1 base and J by 9 bases, and 18 bases separated the two germline ends. In germline, CDR1 is MNHNS, CDR2 SASEGT. The CDR3 totals 15 residues. CDR3 DNA: TGTGCCAGCAGTGAAGGGGGAGAGGTGGGTCGGGCCCAGTACTTC. It yields the protein CASSEGGEVGRAQYF.

The DNA of the CDR3 is TGTGCCAGCAGAACGGGACATAAACAGGATCGCTACACCTTC. This codes for CASRTGHKQDRYTF. This rearrangement joins TRBV7-9 to TRBJ1-2; TRBD1 might be the D (6 bases). CDR3 length equals 14 residues. V lost 6 bases and J lost 9, with 20 bases in between. Germline CDR1 SEHNR, CDR2 FQNEAQ (reference sequence).

This clonotype was seen ten or more times. This rearrangement joins TRBV20-1 to TRBJ2-2, with 9 bases that match TRBD2. The J segment lost 6 bases and the V segment lost 0 bases, leaving 5 bases of the junction unmatched. The germline CDR1 and CDR2 sequences are DFQATT and SNEGSKA (reference sequence). The CDR3 totals 15 residues. The CDR3 region is CSAREGGLAAGELFF. The DNA of the CDR3 is TGCAGTGCTAGAGAGGGGGGACTAGCAGCCGGGGAGCTGTTTTTT.

At least ten counts were recorded for this clonotype. This chain joins TRBV15 and TRBJ2-5; 13 nucleotides agree with TRBD2. Trimming took 4 bases from V and 3 from J; bases not matched to a gene: 8. CDR3 length: 17 residues. Germline CDR1 and CDR2: LNHNV and YYDKDF (reference sequence). The CDR3 nucleotides are TGTGCCACCAGCAACCTTGGGGGGACTAGCGGGAAAGAGACCCAGTACTTC. This sequence encodes CATSNLGGTSGKETQYF.

This clonotype was counted ten times or more. The rearrangement uses TRBV30 and TRBJ1-5; D perhaps matches TRBD1 (5 bases). Trimming removed 0 bases from V and 7 bases from J, with 10 bases in between. Germline CDR1 reads GTSNPN; CDR2 reads SVGIG (reference sequence). The CDR3 sequence is 13 residues long. CDR3 loop: CAWSVWGTQPQHF. The CDR3 nucleotides read TGTGCCTGGAGTGTGTGGGGGACCCAGCCCCAGCATTTT.

This clonotype came up many times. The CDR3: CASSATGNSQPQHF. The CDR3 region has the DNA TGTGCCAGCAGCGCAACAGGGAACAGTCAGCCCCAGCATTTT. The V call is TRBV11-2, the J call TRBJ1-5; a possible D gene is TRBD1 (6 bases). The V and J ends lost 5 bases and 6 bases respectively, with 14 bases between them. The CDR3 covers 14 residues. Germline values: CDR1 SGHAT, CDR2 FQNNGV.